This T cell receptor beta chain was retrieved from a study of response to subunit inactivated influenza vaccine. Regarding the study as a whole: Authors proposed each seasonal influenza vaccination draws in few new T cells.

The length of the CDR3 is 14 residues. J lost 5 bases, V lost 3 bases, and 7 bases had no gene match. Germline V gene sequence: CDR1 DFQATT, CDR2 SNEGSKA (reference sequence). Each CDR3 protein is one row after TCRdb ran MiXCR on the RT-PCR reads. This repertoire shows about 500,000 distinct CDR3 sequences, approximately 15% found once; its top ten account for around 3%. As regards this clonotype: The antigen remains undetermined.

The sequence came from a man aged 50-75 years who received an inactivated influenza vaccine. The chain has TRBV20-1 and TRBJ2-7; 10 bases map to TRBD1. Sequenced here: CD4+ T cells sorted from PBMCs, sampled around 25 months after vaccination. The CDR3 reads CSASRTGGRHEQYF. As DNA, the CDR3 is TGCAGTGCTAGTAGGACAGGGGGGAGGCACGAGCAGTACTTC.